The present T cell receptor beta chain was sequenced within a study of early T cells in non-severe SARS-CoV-2 infection. Study summary: Sequencing of unsorted whole blood was done on bulk RNA, leaving chains unpaired.

In this sample, this clonotype turned up a few times. Antigen: not known. Unique molecular identifiers were attached to individual cDNA molecules. TCRdb fed the 5' RACE reads into MiXCR, producing one record per CDR3 protein. Of roughly 77,000 distinct CDR3 sequences in the sample, 10% to 15% were seen once. V lost 4 bases to trimming and J lost 1 base, with 16 bases between them. The CDR3 totals 16 residues. CDR1 and CDR2 from the germline V gene are SGHDN and FVKESK. General study results and limits: Database matching using VDJdb favored anti-spike CD8 responses, with private and CD4 specificities left missing.

This rearrangement joins TRBV14 to TRBJ1-2; no clear D. This receptor was identified in an adult who was a healthcare worker with PCR-confirmed SARS-CoV-2 infection or an uninfected control (not recorded which). Sequencing input: whole blood. CDR3 in DNA: TGTGCCAGCAGCCTCCTCGTGGGCGGGATTAACTATGGCTACACCTTC. It specifies CASSLLVGGINYGYTF.